The T cell receptor beta chain under discussion was sequenced for a study of glioma-infiltrating T cells. Findings and limits, study-wide: CDR3 overlap between tissue and blood was very small.

Using RNA template, CDR3s of TCR alpha and beta were amplified with iRepertoire arm-PCR. A single record per CDR3 protein comes from TCRdb applying MiXCR to the multiplex PCR reads. The sample has 3,200 or so distinct CDR3 sequences, 65% to 90% seen once. The J segment lost 2 bases and the V segment lost 4 bases, leaving 6 bases of the junction unmatched. Germline CDR1 is LNHNV and CDR2 is YYDKDF (reference sequence). The CDR3 is 15 residues long. A word on this clonotype: Its specificity is unknown. This beta chain represents an off-target read in a library built for alpha chains; its size is of limited meaning.

The clonotype comes from a human donor with low-grade glioma or glioblastoma, undergoing nonglioma brain surgery, or in good health (not recorded which). The sequencing input was glioma tissue, nonneoplastic brain tissue, or PBMCs (not recorded which). The genes are TRBV15 and TRBJ2-5; 8 bases fit TRBD2. The CDR3 DNA reads TGTGCCACCAGCAAAGCCCAGCGGGAGCAAGAGACCCAGTACTTC. This sequence encodes CATSKAQREQETQYF.